This T cell receptor (beta chain) was sequenced for a study of T cell responses to AZD1222 COVID-19 vaccine. Sequenced by immunoSEQ multiplex PCR; TCRdb stores in-frame clones only, minus some. Among about 140,000 clones listed, around 90% were seen once. Germline V CDR1 and CDR2: MNHNS, SASEGT. This CDR3 spans 15 amino acids. V lost 2 bases and J 4 bases, leaving 14 bases between the germline ends. Sequencing was performed on peripheral blood, taken 28 days after the second dose of the MenACWY control vaccine. The TCR sequence derives from an adult who received the MenACWY meningococcal vaccine as a control. The rearrangement joins TRBV6-1 to TRBJ1-2; possibly TRBD1 for D (5 bases). CDR3 region: CASSETGGGGYGYTF. In nucleotides, the CDR3 is TGTGCCAGCAGTGAAACGGGGGGAGGAGGCTATGGCTACACCTTC.